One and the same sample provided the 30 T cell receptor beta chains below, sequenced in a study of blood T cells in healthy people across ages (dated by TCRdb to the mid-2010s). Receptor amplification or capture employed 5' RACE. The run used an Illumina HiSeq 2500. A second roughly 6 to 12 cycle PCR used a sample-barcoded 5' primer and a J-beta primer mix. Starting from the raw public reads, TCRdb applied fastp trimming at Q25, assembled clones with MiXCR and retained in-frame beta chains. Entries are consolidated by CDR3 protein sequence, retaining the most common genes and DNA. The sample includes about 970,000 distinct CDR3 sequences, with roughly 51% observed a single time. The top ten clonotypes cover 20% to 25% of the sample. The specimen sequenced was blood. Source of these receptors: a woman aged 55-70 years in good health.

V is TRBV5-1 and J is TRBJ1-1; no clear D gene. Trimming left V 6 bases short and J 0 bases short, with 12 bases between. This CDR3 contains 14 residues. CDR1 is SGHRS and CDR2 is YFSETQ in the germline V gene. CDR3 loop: CASKDGSLNTEAFF. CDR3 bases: TGCGCCAGCAAGGACGGCTCACTGAACACTGAAGCTTTCTTT.

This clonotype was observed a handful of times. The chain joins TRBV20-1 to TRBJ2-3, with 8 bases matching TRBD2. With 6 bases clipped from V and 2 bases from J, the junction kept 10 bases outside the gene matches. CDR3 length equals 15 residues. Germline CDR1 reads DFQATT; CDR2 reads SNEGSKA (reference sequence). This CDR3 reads CSANSQREFTDTQYF. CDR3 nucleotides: TGCAGTGCGAATTCGCAGCGGGAGTTCACAGATACGCAGTATTTT.

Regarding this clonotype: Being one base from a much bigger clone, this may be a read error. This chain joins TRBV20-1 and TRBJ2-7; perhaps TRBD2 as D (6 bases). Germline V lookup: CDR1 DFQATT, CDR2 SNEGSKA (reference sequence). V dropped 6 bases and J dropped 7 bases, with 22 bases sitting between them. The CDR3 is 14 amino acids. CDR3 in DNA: TGCAGTGCCTTTGGGGGGACTGCCTACAATGAGCAGTACTTC. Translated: CSAFGGTAYNEQYF.

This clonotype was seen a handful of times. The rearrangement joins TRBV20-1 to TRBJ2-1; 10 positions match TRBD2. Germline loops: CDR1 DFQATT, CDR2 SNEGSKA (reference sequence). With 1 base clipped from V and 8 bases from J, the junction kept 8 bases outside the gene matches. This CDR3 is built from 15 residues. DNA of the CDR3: TGCAGTGCTAGAGTACCGGGACTAGCGATCTATGAGCAGTTCTTC. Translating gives CSARVPGLAIYEQFF.

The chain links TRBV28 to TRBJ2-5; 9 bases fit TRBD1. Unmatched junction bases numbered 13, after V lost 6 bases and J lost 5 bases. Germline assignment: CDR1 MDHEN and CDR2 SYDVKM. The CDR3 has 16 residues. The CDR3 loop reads CASRLPGQGLGETQYF. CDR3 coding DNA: TGTGCCAGCAGACTCCCGGGACAGGGCCTGGGCGAGACCCAGTACTTC. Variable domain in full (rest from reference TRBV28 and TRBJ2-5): DVKVTQSSRYLVKRTGEKVFLECVQDMDHENMFWYRQDPGLGLRLIYFSYDVKMKEKGDIPEGYSVSREKKERFSLILESASTNQTSMYLCASRLPGQGLGETQYFGPGTRLLVL.

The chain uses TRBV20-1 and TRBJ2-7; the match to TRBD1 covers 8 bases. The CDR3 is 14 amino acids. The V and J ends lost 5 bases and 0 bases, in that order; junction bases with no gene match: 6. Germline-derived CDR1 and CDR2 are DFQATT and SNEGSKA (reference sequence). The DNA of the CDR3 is TGCAGTGCTTCGGGACAGGCCGGCTCCTACGAGCAGTACTTC. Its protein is CSASGQAGSYEQYF.

In nucleotides, the CDR3 is TGTGCCGGCAAGACCGGGACACCCCCCTACGAGCAGTACTTC. This codes for CAGKTGTPPYEQYF. This chain joins TRBV6-2 or TRBV6-3 and TRBJ2-7; D is perhaps TRBD1 (6 bases). There are 14 residues in the CDR3. V lost 11 bases to trimming and J lost 2 bases, with 19 bases between them. Germline-derived CDR1 and CDR2 are MNHEY and SVGEGT.

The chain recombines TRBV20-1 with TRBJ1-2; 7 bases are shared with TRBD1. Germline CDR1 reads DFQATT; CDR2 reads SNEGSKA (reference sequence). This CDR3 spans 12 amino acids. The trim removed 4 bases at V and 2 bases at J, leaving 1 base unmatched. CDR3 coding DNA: TGCAGTGCTACGGACAGGAACTATGGCTACACCTTC. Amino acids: CSATDRNYGYTF.

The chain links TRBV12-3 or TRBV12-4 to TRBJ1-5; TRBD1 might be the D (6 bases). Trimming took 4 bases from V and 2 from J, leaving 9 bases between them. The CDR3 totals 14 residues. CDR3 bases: TGTGCCAGCAGTTCATGGACAGGCAATCAGCCCCAGCATTTT. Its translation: CASSSWTGNQPQHF.

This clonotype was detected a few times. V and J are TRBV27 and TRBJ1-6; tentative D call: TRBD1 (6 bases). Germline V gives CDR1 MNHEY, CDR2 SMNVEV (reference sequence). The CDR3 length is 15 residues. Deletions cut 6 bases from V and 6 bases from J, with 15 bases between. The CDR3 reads CASSPTDRPNSPLHF. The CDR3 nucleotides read TGTGCCAGCAGCCCTACGGACAGACCTAATTCACCCCTCCACTTT.

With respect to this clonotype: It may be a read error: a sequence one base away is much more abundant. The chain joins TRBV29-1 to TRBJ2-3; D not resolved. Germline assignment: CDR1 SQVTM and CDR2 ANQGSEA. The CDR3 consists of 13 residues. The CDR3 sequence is CGVVSDSPDTQYF. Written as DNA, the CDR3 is TGCGGCGTTGTCTCTGATTCCCCAGATACGCAGTATTTT.

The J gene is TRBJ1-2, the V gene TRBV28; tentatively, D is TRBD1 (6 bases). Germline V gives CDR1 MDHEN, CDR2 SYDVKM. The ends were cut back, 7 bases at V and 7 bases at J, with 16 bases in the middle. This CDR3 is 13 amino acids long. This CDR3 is CASTDTGRGGYTF. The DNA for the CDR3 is TGTGCCAGCACCGATACAGGGAGGGGTGGCTACACCTTC.

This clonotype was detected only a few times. Here the CDR3 DNA reads TGTGCCAGCAGTCGCCGGACAGGAGGATCCTACGAGCAGTACTTC. It encodes CASSRRTGGSYEQYF. V is TRBV12-3 or TRBV12-4 and J is TRBJ2-7, with 7 bases matching TRBD1. The CDR3 totals 15 residues. V trimming: 5 bases; J trimming: 1 base; junction bases outside the gene matches: 8.

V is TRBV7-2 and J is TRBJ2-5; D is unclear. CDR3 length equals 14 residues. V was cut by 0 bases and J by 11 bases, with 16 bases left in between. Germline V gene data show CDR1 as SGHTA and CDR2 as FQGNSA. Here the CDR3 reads CASSLAGIWNEQYF. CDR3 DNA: TGTGCCAGCAGCTTAGCGGGAATCTGGAATGAGCAGTACTTC.

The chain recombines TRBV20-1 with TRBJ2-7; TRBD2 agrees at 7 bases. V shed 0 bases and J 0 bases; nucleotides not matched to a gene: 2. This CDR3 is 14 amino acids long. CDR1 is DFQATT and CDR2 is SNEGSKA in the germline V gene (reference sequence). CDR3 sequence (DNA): TGCAGTGCTAGAGAACTAGCGAACTCCTACGAGCAGTACTTC. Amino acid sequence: CSARELANSYEQYF.

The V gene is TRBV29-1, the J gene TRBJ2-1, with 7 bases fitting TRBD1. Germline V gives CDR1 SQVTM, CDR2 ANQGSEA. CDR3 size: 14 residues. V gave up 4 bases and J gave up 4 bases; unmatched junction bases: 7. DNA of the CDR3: TGCAGCGTTGCAACCGGGACAGCGTACAATGAGCAGTTCTTC. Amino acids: CSVATGTAYNEQFF.

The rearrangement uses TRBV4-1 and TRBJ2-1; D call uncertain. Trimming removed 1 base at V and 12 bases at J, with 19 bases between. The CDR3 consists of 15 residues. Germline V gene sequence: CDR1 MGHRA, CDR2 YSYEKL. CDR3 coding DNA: TGCGCCAGCAGCCAAGGACGGATTGTTCCCGGCGGGCAGTTCTTC. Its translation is CASSQGRIVPGGQFF.

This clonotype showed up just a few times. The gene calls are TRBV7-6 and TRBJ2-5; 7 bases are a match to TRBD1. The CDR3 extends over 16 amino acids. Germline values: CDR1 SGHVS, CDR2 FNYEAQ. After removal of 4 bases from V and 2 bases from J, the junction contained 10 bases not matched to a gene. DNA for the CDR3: TGTGCCAGCAGCTCGGGTCTGAGGGGACAGCAAGAGACCCAGTACTTC. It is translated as CASSSGLRGQQETQYF.

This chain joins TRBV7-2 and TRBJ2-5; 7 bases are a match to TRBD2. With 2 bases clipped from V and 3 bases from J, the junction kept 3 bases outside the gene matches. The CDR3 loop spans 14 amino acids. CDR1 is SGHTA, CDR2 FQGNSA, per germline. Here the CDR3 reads CASSLFLAEETQYF. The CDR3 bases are TGTGCCAGCAGCTTATTTCTAGCGGAAGAGACCCAGTACTTC.

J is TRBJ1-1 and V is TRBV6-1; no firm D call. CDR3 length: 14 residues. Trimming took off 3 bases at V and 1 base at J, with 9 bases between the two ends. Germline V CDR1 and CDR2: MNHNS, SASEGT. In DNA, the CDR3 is TGTGCCAGCAGTGAGTCGAGGGAGAACACTGAAGCTTTCTTT. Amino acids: CASSESRENTEAFF.

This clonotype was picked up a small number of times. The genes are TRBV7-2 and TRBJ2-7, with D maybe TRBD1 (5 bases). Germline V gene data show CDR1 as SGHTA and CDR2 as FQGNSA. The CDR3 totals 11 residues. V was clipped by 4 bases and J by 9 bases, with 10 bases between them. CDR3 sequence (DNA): TGTGCCAGCAGCTCGTCAGGGTTGCAGTACTTC. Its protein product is CASSSSGLQYF.

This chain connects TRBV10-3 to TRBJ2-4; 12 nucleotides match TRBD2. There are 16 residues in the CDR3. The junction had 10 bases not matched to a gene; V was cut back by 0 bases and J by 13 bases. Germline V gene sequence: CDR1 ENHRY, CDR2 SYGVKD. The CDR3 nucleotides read TGTGCCATCAGTGAGTCGACTAGCGGGGGTTCTGGGGCCCAGTACTTC. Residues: CAISESTSGGSGAQYF.

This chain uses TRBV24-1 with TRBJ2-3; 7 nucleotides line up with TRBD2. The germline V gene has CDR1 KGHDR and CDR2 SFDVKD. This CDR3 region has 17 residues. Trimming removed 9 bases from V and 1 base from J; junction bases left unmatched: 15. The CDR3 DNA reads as TGTGCCACCGCCCCGGGAGGAGGGGATTTGGGCACAGATACGCAGTATTTT. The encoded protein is CATAPGGGDLGTDTQYF.

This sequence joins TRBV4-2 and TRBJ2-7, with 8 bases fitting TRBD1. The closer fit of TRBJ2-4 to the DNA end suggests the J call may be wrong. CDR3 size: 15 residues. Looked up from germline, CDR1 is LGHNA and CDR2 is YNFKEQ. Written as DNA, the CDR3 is TGTGCCAGCAGCCCCTGGTGGGGACAGGAAAACATTCAGTACTTC. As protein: CASSPWWGQENIQYF.

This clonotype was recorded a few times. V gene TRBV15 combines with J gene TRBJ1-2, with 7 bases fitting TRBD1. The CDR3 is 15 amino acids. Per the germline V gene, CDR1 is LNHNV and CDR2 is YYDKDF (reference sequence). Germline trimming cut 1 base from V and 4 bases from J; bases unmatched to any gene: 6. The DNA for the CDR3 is TGTGCCACCAGCAGAGGGCCCGGGGACAGCTATGGCTACACCTTC. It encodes CATSRGPGDSYGYTF.

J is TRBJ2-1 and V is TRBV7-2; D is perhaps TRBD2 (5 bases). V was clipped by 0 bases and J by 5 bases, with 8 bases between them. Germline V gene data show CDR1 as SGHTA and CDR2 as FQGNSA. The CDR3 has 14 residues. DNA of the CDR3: TGTGCCAGCAGCTTAGCGGGAGATCACAATGAGCAGTTCTTC. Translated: CASSLAGDHNEQFF.

This CDR3 reads CASSLPRTGSVGEQYF. CDR3 sequence (DNA): TGTGCCAGCAGCCTCCCCCGGACAGGGTCTGTGGGCGAGCAGTACTTC. The chain combines TRBV7-2 with TRBJ2-7; 8 bases line up with TRBD1. Looked up from germline, CDR1 is SGHTA and CDR2 is FQGNSA. Losses at the gene ends were 5 bases for V and 6 bases for J; bases not matched to a gene: 15. The CDR3 is 16 residues long. The full variable domain, completed using reference TRBV7-2 and TRBJ2-7, is GAGVSQSPSNKVTEKGKDVELRCDPISGHTALYWYRQSLGQGLEFLIYFQGNSAPDKSGLPSDRFSAERTGGSVSTLTIQRTQQEDSAVYLCASSLPRTGSVGEQYFGPGTRLTVT.

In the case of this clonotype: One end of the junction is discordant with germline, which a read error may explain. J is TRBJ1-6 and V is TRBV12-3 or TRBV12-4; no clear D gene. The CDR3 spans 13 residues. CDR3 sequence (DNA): TGTGCCAGCAGTGTAGCCACACGGTCACCCCTCCACTTT. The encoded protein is CASSVATRSPLHF.

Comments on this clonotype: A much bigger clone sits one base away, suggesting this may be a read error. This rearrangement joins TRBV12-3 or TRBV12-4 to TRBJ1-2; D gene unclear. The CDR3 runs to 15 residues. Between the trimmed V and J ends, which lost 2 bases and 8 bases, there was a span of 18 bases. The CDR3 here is CASSLTTTHPAGYTF. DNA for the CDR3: TGTGCCAGCAGTTTAACGACTACCCATCCAGCCGGCTACACCTTC.

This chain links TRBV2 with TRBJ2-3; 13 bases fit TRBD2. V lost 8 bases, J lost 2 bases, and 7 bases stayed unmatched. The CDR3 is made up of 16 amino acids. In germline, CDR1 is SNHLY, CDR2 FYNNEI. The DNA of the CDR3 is TGTGCCAGCTTAGAGACTAGCGGGAGGTTCACAGATACGCAGTATTTT. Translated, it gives CASLETSGRFTDTQYF.